Detailed here is one TCR beta chain. Its specificity is not known. The PCR contained 60 Vbeta and 13 Jbeta primers. Libraries were prepared by immunoSEQ multiplex PCR; TCRdb keeps only in-frame clonotypes and omits some of them. Of about 140,000 clones in the sample, around 80% were seen once. These data come from a study of cytomegalovirus exposure and HLA in healthy donors. Study observations and caveats: CMV serostatus was the only recorded immune exposure for donors. Data from an earlier analysis indicated that most TCR beta V segments were productive either about 90% or about 30% of the time.

Trimming removed 5 bases at V and 4 bases at J, with 11 bases between. Looked up from germline, CDR1 is SGHTA and CDR2 is FQGTGA. CDR3 length: 13 amino acids. V usage is TRBV7-3 and J usage is TRBJ1-2, with D possibly being TRBD1 (5 bases). This clonotype was sampled from a middle-aged woman in good health and CMV-seropositive. Sequencing was done on a sample of PBMCs. For the CDR3, the DNA is TGTGCCAGCAGCCCACAGGAAGGCTATGGCTACACCTTC. This gives the protein CASSPQEGYGYTF. The full variable domain, its missing parts supplied by reference TRBV7-3 and TRBJ1-2, is GAGVSQTPSNKVTEKGKYVELRCDPISGHTALYWYRQSLGQGPEFLIYFQGTGAADDSGLPNDRFFAVRPEGSVSTLKIQRTERGDSAVYLCASSPQEGYGYTFGSGTRLTVV.